This TCR beta chain was sequenced during a study of blood T cell repertoires in COVID-19. Across the study: Collection of acute and convalescent COVID-19 samples took place in the United States, Italy and Spain. PBMCs, B-cell-depleted T cells, or T cells provided the cDNA or gDNA that made up the material.

This clone has a handful of counts. Trimming removed 5 bases from V and 15 bases from J, with 20 bases in between. Germline lookup yields CDR1 LNHDA and CDR2 SQIVND (reference sequence). This CDR3 has 13 amino acids. How the authors handled the data: Researchers report that nucleated cell counts were estimated from reference gene primer amplification. Assay used: immunoSEQ multiplex PCR; TCRdb lists only in-frame clones, some missing. That table supplies the V and J calls and clone size; D and trimming were determined from the DNA. The sample includes 70,000 to 75,000 clones, about four fifths of them seen just once.

The receptor was isolated from a woman between 65 and 79 years old with acute or convalescent COVID-19. The genes are TRBV19 and TRBJ2-1; tentatively, D is TRBD2 (6 bases). Sequenced input: peripheral blood. This CDR3 is CASSGGGTPGMFF. The CDR3 coding sequence is TGTGCCAGTAGTGGTGGCGGGACCCCCGGAATGTTCTTC.